A single sample gave rise to the 14 T cell receptor beta chains below, sequenced in a study of a mutant IDH1 vaccine in newly diagnosed glioma. Using immunoSEQ multiplex PCR, the repertoire was profiled, and TCRdb retains in-frame clones only, with some absent. This table holds roughly 84,000 clones, approximately 80% found once. Regarding time point: baseline, week 1 (first vaccination visit). Treatment here: pre-vaccination baseline after standard-of-care therapy. Sequences were derived from PBMCs, sampled from a glioma patient treated with radiotherapy, temozolomide or both. The receptors were sampled from a middle-aged man with glioma. Some clones in this sample may be carry-over from other donors' samples.

The V call is TRBV5-6, the J call TRBJ1-1; perhaps TRBD1 as D (5 bases). CDR3 length: 13 residues. The V and J ends lost 2 bases and 4 bases respectively, with 9 bases between them. Germline CDR1 is SGHDT and CDR2 is YYEEEE. The CDR3 is CASSFQGGTEAFF. The CDR3 bases are TGTGCCAGCAGCTTTCAGGGTGGCACTGAAGCTTTCTTT.

This clone was seen a few times. The chain links TRBV6-5 to TRBJ2-2; possible D gene TRBD1, 6 bases. V lost 6 bases and J 3 bases, leaving 11 bases between the germline ends. CDR1 and CDR2 (germline): MNHEY, SVGAGI. CDR3 length equals 14 residues. The CDR3 DNA sequence: TGTGCCAGCAGGGCAGGGGTGGACACCGGGGAGCTGTTTTTT. It specifies CASRAGVDTGELFF.

V and J are TRBV7-2 and TRBJ1-5; D might be TRBD1 (5 bases). The CDR3 loop spans 15 amino acids. Trimming removed 3 bases at V and 1 base at J, with 10 bases between. Germline V lookup: CDR1 SGHTA, CDR2 FQGNSA. Written as DNA, the CDR3 is TGTGCCAGCAGCTTCGAGGGGACGAGCAATCAGCCCCAGCATTTT. Its translation is CASSFEGTSNQPQHF. The complete variable domain, with remaining parts taken from reference TRBV7-2 and TRBJ1-5, reads GAGVSQSPSNKVTEKGKDVELRCDPISGHTALYWYRQSLGQGLEFLIYFQGNSAPDKSGLPSDRFSAERTGGSVSTLTIQRTQQEDSAVYLCASSFEGTSNQPQHFGDGTRLSIL.

The V and J genes are TRBV5-6 and TRBJ1-1, with TRBD1 as a possible D gene (5 bases). CDR1 and CDR2 from the germline V gene are SGHDT and YYEEEE. The germline V and J ends were trimmed by 1 base and 9 bases, with 10 bases remaining between them. This CDR3 is 12 amino acids long. In DNA, the CDR3 is TGTGCCAGCAGCTTGAGGGGCCGAAAAGCTTTCTTT. Translation gives CASSLRGRKAFF. The whole variable domain, remainder taken from reference TRBV5-6 and TRBJ1-1, is DAGVTQSPTHLIKTRGQQVTLRCSPKSGHDTVSWYQQALGQGPQFIFQYYEEEERQRGNFPDRFSGHQFPNYSSELNVNALLLGDSALYLCASSLRGRKAFFGQGTRLTVV.

This clone was observed a single time. This rearrangement joins TRBV6-5 to TRBJ1-1; a possible D gene is TRBD1 (6 bases). The V gene's germline CDR1 is MNHEY and CDR2 SVGAGI. The CDR3 extends over 16 amino acids. Trimming shortened V by 2 bases and J by 0 bases, and 13 bases separated the two germline ends. The DNA of the CDR3 is TGTGCCAGCAGTTACCGCCGACAGGTCCTGAACACTGAAGCTTTCTTT. This codes for CASSYRRQVLNTEAFF.

V usage is TRBV27 and J usage is TRBJ1-2; 8 bases fit TRBD1. Germline V CDR1 and CDR2: MNHEY, SMNVEV (reference sequence). The CDR3 is 15 residues long. J was trimmed by 4 bases and V by 7 bases; bases with no gene match: 11. This CDR3 reads CASTTTGVASYGYTF. The DNA of the CDR3 is TGTGCCAGCACCACGACAGGGGTTGCTAGCTATGGCTACACCTTC.

The chain carries TRBV18 and TRBJ2-5, with D tentatively TRBD1 (6 bases). This CDR3 contains 17 residues. CDR1 and CDR2 from the germline V gene are KGHSH and LQKENI. V was cut by 5 bases and J by 5 bases, with 24 bases left in between. CDR3 loop: CASSSTLGLDQGETQYF. The CDR3 nucleotides read TGTGCCAGCTCATCCACTCTGGGCCTAGACCAGGGGGAGACCCAGTACTTC.

The DNA for the CDR3 is TGTGCCAGCTCAAAGGGCAATAATGAAAAACTGTTTTTT. As protein: CASSKGNNEKLFF. V and J are TRBV18 and TRBJ1-4; D call uncertain. CDR1 and CDR2 (germline): KGHSH, LQKENI. The CDR3 has 13 amino acids. Trimming left V 5 bases short and J 4 bases short, with 8 bases between.

The V and J genes are TRBV5-5 and TRBJ1-4; maybe TRBD1 (5 bases). Trimming left V 5 bases short and J 4 bases short, with 9 bases between. Germline loops: CDR1 SGHKS, CDR2 YYEKEE (reference sequence). This CDR3 spans 13 amino acids. CDR3 DNA: TGTGCCAGCAGTACAGGTAGTAATGAAAAACTGTTTTTT. It encodes CASSTGSNEKLFF.

The gene calls are TRBV29-1 and TRBJ2-7, with D possibly matching TRBD1 (6 bases). This CDR3 is built from 13 residues. With 3 bases removed from V and 1 base from J, the gap between germline ends came to 10 bases. Germline assignment: CDR1 SQVTM and CDR2 ANQGSEA. DNA for the CDR3: TGCAGCGTTGAGGGACACGGATCCTACGAGCAGTACTTC. Translated: CSVEGHGSYEQYF.

This clone was observed once. This chain joins TRBV14 and TRBJ2-1; 10 bases line up with TRBD2. The CDR3 is 18 amino acids. Unmatched junction bases numbered 13, after V lost 1 base and J lost 7 bases. Germline assignment: CDR1 SGHDN and CDR2 FVKESK. The CDR3 region has the DNA TGTGCCAGCAGCCAAGTCGGGCAAGCGGGGGGGCCTTGGAATGAGCAGTTCTTC. Translating gives CASSQVGQAGGPWNEQFF.

The J gene is TRBJ2-3, the V gene TRBV6-1, with 10 positions matching TRBD2. This CDR3 region has 15 residues. Germline-derived CDR1 and CDR2 are MNHNS and SASEGT. The trim removed 11 bases at V and 2 bases at J, leaving 10 bases unmatched. The CDR3 region is CAGKRGGPNTDTQYF. The CDR3 region has the DNA TGTGCCGGAAAGCGGGGGGGCCCGAACACAGATACGCAGTATTTT.

The chain carries TRBV6-6 and TRBJ1-2; 7 positions agree with TRBD1. CDR1 is MNHNY, CDR2 SVGAGI, per germline (reference sequence). Losses at the gene ends were 8 bases for V and 5 bases for J; bases not matched to a gene: 14. The CDR3 runs 15 residues. CDR3 sequence reads: CASQPGGSEGYGYTF. The CDR3 DNA sequence: TGTGCCAGCCAGCCAGGGGGGTCTGAGGGGTATGGCTACACCTTC.

The J gene is TRBJ2-1, the V gene TRBV7-8; the D gene is possibly TRBD1 (5 bases). The CDR3 spans 13 residues. The V end was cut by 2 bases, the J end by 8 bases, with 10 bases between. Germline V gene lookup returns CDR1 SGHVS and CDR2 FQNEAQ. The CDR3 DNA reads as TGTGCCAGCAGCTTACGCACCAGGGATGAGCAGTTCTTC. The encoded protein is CASSLRTRDEQFF. Complete variable domain (other parts from reference TRBV7-8 and TRBJ2-1): GAGVSQSPRYKVAKRGQDVALRCDPISGHVSLFWYQQALGQGPEFLTYFQNEAQLDKSGLPSDRFFAERPEGSVSTLKIQRTQQEDSAVYLCASSLRTRDEQFFGPGTRLTVL.